These 15 T cell receptor beta chains were sequenced from one sample in a study of blood T cell repertoires in COVID-19. The protocol was immunoSEQ multiplex PCR, while the TCRdb copy is restricted to in-frame clones and leaves out a portion. This sample has 200,000 to 250,000 clones, with around 86% found just once. Sequenced: PBMCs or T cells enriched from blood (not recorded which). The source of these receptors is a woman in her forties or fifties who had recovered from COVID-19.

The chain joins TRBV5-5 to TRBJ1-1; TRBD1 aligns across 8 bases. The germline gives CDR1 SGHKS, CDR2 YYEKEE (reference sequence). The ends lost 1 base at V and 7 bases at J; junction bases unmatched: 15. The CDR3 sequence is 17 residues long. The CDR3 loop is CASSLYLFGQGAHEAFF. Written as DNA, the CDR3 is TGTGCCAGCAGCTTGTACCTGTTTGGACAGGGCGCCCATGAAGCTTTCTTT.

The rearrangement joins TRBV19 to TRBJ2-1, with 12 bases lining up with TRBD2. The CDR3 is 15 residues long. V trimming: 4 bases; J trimming: 10 bases; junction bases outside the gene matches: 8. The V gene's germline CDR1 is LNHDA and CDR2 SQIVND (reference sequence). The DNA of the CDR3 is TGTGCCAGTAGTAAGACTAGCGGGAGAATAGGGGAGCAGTTCTTC. It is translated as CASSKTSGRIGEQFF.

V is TRBV3-1 (or the pseudogene TRBV3-2) and J is TRBJ2-7, with 11 positions matching TRBD2. The junction had 9 bases not matched to a gene; V was cut back by 4 bases and J by 7 bases. Per the germline V gene, CDR1 is LGHDT and CDR2 is YNNKEL (reference sequence). There are 15 residues in the CDR3. In DNA, the CDR3 is TGTGCCAGCAGCCTAAAACTAGCGGGAGTTGGTGAGCAGTACTTC. Translating gives CASSLKLAGVGEQYF.

This clone has just one count. The rearrangement uses TRBV28 and TRBJ2-1; TRBD1 aligns across 7 bases. CDR3 length equals 16 residues. In germline, CDR1 is MDHEN, CDR2 SYDVKM. The ends lost 4 bases at V and 4 bases at J; junction bases unmatched: 10. CDR3 region: CASSSQNRQGYNEQFF. DNA of the CDR3: TGTGCCAGCAGTTCACAGAATAGACAGGGTTACAATGAGCAGTTCTTC.

The chain uses TRBV3-1 (or the pseudogene TRBV3-2) and TRBJ1-4; weak D call: TRBD1 (6 bases). V gave up 5 bases and J gave up 7 bases, with 17 bases separating them. The CDR3 length is 15 residues. CDR1 is LGHDT, CDR2 YNNKEL, per germline (reference sequence). CDR3 sequence (DNA): TGTGCCAGCAGCAGAGGGGGGGTAGCCGGTGAAAAACTGTTTTTT. Amino acids: CASSRGGVAGEKLFF.

The genes are TRBV4-1 and TRBJ2-7, with 8 bases that match TRBD2. V trimming: 0 bases; J trimming: 5 bases; junction bases outside the gene matches: 12. CDR3 size: 17 residues. CDR1 is MGHRA and CDR2 is YSYEKL in the germline V gene. The CDR3 bases are TGCGCCAGCAGCCAAGATCTTACAGGAGCGGGAGTCGACGAGCAGTACTTC. This codes for CASSQDLTGAGVDEQYF.

J is TRBJ2-5 and V is TRBV9, with TRBD2 as a possible D gene (5 bases). Trimming took 4 bases from V and 5 from J, leaving 21 bases between them. CDR1 and CDR2 (germline): SGDLS, YYNGEE. The CDR3 is made up of 16 amino acids. The CDR3 loop reads CASSKGGTLISETQYF. DNA for the CDR3: TGTGCCAGCAGCAAAGGAGGCACCTTAATATCGGAGACCCAGTACTTC.

The rearrangement uses TRBV9 and TRBJ1-3, with TRBD1 identical over 7 bases. V was clipped by 4 bases and J by 2 bases; unmatched bases: 6. Per the germline V gene, CDR1 is SGDLS and CDR2 is YYNGEE. The CDR3 contains 15 residues. CDR3 sequence (DNA): TGTGCCAGCAGCATTAGGGGGCCTCCTGGAAACACCATATATTTT. It yields the protein CASSIRGPPGNTIYF. Combining the CDR3 with reference TRBV9 and TRBJ1-3 gives the whole variable domain DSGVTQTPKHLITATGQRVTLRCSPRSGDLSVYWYQQSLDQGLQFLIQYYNGEERAKGNILERFSAQQFPDLHSELNLSSLELGDSALYFCASSIRGPPGNTIYFGEGSWLTVV.

The chain is built from TRBV5-1 and TRBJ1-1; TRBD1 matches at 8 bases. J gave up 0 bases and V 0 bases, and 10 bases lay outside the gene matches. The CDR3 consists of 18 residues. Germline-derived CDR1 and CDR2 are SGHRS and YFSETQ. The DNA for the CDR3 is TGCGCCAGCAGCTTGGGGGGACAGGTCGGGTTTCTGAACACTGAAGCTTTCTTT. The encoded protein is CASSLGGQVGFLNTEAFF.

The J gene is TRBJ2-1, the V gene TRBV28, with 10 nucleotides matching TRBD2. The junction had 8 bases not matched to a gene; V was cut back by 2 bases and J by 7 bases. The CDR3 is 16 amino acids. Per germline, CDR1 MDHEN and CDR2 SYDVKM. The CDR3 nucleotides read TGTGCCAGCAGTTTAGCGAGGACTAGCGGTAAGAATGAGCAGTTCTTC. It specifies CASSLARTSGKNEQFF.

The rearrangement uses TRBV18 and TRBJ1-6; the D gene is possibly TRBD1 (5 bases). The length of the CDR3 is 15 residues. The germline V and J ends were trimmed by 0 bases and 10 bases, with 13 bases remaining between them. CDR1 and CDR2 from the germline V gene are KGHSH and LQKENI. The CDR3 bases are TGTGCCAGCTCACCACCGTACGGCGGGGGGTCACCCCTCCACTTT. Its translation: CASSPPYGGGSPLHF.

The rearrangement joins TRBV24-1 to TRBJ2-1; the match to TRBD2 covers 8 bases. Germline values: CDR1 KGHDR, CDR2 SFDVKD. Trimming at V came to 9 bases and at J to 10 bases, leaving 13 bases not matched to a gene. The CDR3 loop spans 14 amino acids. CDR3 DNA sequence: TGTGCCACCGGAAGAAGCGGGGGAGGGTGGGAGCAGTTCTTC. Residues: CATGRSGGGWEQFF.

The chain has TRBV28 and TRBJ2-1, with 8 bases identical to TRBD1. The CDR3 length is 16 residues. With 6 bases clipped from V and 7 bases from J, the junction kept 14 bases outside the gene matches. CDR1 and CDR2 (germline): MDHEN, SYDVKM. CDR3 residues: CASSTRGQGAWNEQFF. The DNA of the CDR3 is TGTGCCAGCAGCACCCGGGGGCAGGGGGCGTGGAATGAGCAGTTCTTC. The variable domain in full, with the rest retrieved from reference TRBV28 and TRBJ2-1, is DVKVTQSSRYLVKRTGEKVFLECVQDMDHENMFWYRQDPGLGLRLIYFSYDVKMKEKGDIPEGYSVSREKKERFSLILESASTNQTSMYLCASSTRGQGAWNEQFFGPGTRLTVL.

V gene TRBV14 combines with J gene TRBJ1-1; unclear D gene. The V and J ends lost 6 bases and 4 bases respectively, with 12 bases between them. This CDR3 is 13 amino acids long. Germline CDR1 reads SGHDN; CDR2 reads FVKESK. The CDR3 DNA reads as TGTGCCAGCAGTACCGGGGTTGTCACTGAAGCTTTCTTT. It codes for CASSTGVVTEAFF.

V and J are TRBV10-2 and TRBJ2-7; TRBD1 agrees at 12 bases. J lost 6 bases, V lost 9 bases, and 6 bases had no gene match. This CDR3 comprises 13 residues. From germline, CDR1 is WSHSY and CDR2 SAAADI. The CDR3 DNA reads as TGCGCCAGTTCCGGGACAGGGGGCGCCGAGCAGTACTTC. Residues: CASSGTGGAEQYF.